One and the same sample provided the 15 T cell receptor beta chains below, sequenced in a study of low-dose radiotherapy and immunotherapy resistance in tumors. Alpha and beta chains were covered, as first-strand cDNA relied on TRAV- and TRBV-specific primers. TCR amplification used 15 to 20 PCR cycles, a constant-region primer and a V-primer adapter. TCRdb passed the reads through MiXCR, listing each CDR3 protein once. The sample includes 12,000 to 15,000 distinct CDR3 sequences, 49% of them seen just once. All receptors derive from a human donor with advanced metastatic prostate, ovarian, gallbladder or colorectal cancer (not recorded which). This table probably holds off-target reads from a library built for another chain.

This chain connects TRBV20-1 to TRBJ1-5; D not certain. The germline V and J ends were trimmed by 7 bases and 1 base, with 17 bases remaining between them. The CDR3 runs 15 residues. CDR1 DFQATT and CDR2 SNEGSKA come from the germline V gene (reference sequence). The CDR3 sequence is CSVPGPRRSNQPQHF. In DNA, the CDR3 is TGCAGTGTCCCGGGCCCGAGAAGAAGCAATCAGCCCCAGCATTTT.

This clonotype was recorded a few times. The chain carries TRBV27 and TRBJ2-5; 9 bases are a match to TRBD2. There are 14 residues in the CDR3. Unmatched junction bases numbered 8, after V lost 6 bases and J lost 6 bases. Germline CDR1 is MNHEY and CDR2 is SMNVEV (reference sequence). The chain's CDR3 is CASSPGGGAQTQYF. CDR3 bases: TGTGCCAGCAGCCCGGGCGGGGGGGCACAGACCCAGTACTTC.

The chain combines TRBV28 with TRBJ2-1; either TRBD1 or TRBD2 may supply D (5 bases each). Trimming cost V 6 bases and J 2 bases, with 17 bases left between them. The CDR3 is made up of 16 amino acids. Per germline, CDR1 MDHEN and CDR2 SYDVKM. The CDR3 DNA is TGTGCCAGCAGGGGCGCGGGCAGGGAAACCTACAATGAGCAGTTCTTC. Protein sequence: CASRGAGRETYNEQFF.

This clonotype showed up just a few times. V is TRBV4-1 and J is TRBJ1-2; TRBD1 is a possible D gene (6 bases). CDR1 is MGHRA, CDR2 YSYEKL, per germline. The CDR3 loop spans 13 amino acids. Trimming took 0 bases from V and 6 from J, leaving 8 bases between them. CDR3 region: CASSQEGGDGYTF. CDR3 coding DNA: TGCGCCAGCAGCCAAGAAGGGGGGGATGGCTACACCTTC.

The gene calls are TRBV3-1 and TRBJ2-1; 13 bases map to TRBD2. This CDR3 contains 15 residues. Germline loops: CDR1 LGHDT, CDR2 YNNKEL (reference sequence). V was pared by 4 bases and J by 4 bases, with 1 base of the junction left unmatched. CDR3 residues: CASSRGLAGYNEQFF. The CDR3 nucleotides are TGTGCCAGCAGCCGGGGACTAGCGGGGTACAATGAGCAGTTCTTC.

In the case of this clonotype: A much larger clone sits a single nucleotide away, making a read error possible. The chain joins TRBV6-5 to TRBJ2-5; D is possibly TRBD2 (5 bases). The CDR3 length is 17 residues. The germline V gene encodes CDR1 MNHEY and CDR2 SVGAGI. Trimming removed 5 bases from V and 1 base from J, with 20 bases in between. The CDR3 loop is CASSVALAGLIQETQYF. DNA of the CDR3: TGTGCCAGCAGTGTCGCTCTGGCAGGACTCATCCAAGAGACCCAGTACTTC.

The gene calls are TRBV21-1 and TRBJ2-5; the DNA was not used to check the table's D call, TRBD2. TRBV21-1 counts as a pseudogene. CDR3 size: 14 residues. The DNA of the CDR3 is TGTGCCAGCACGCAGCCTAGCGGACAAGAGACCCAGTACTTC. It codes for CASTQPSGQETQYF.

This rearrangement joins TRBV6-8 to TRBJ1-1, with D perhaps TRBD1 (6 bases). CDR1 and CDR2 from the germline V gene are MNHGY and SAAAGT. With 2 bases removed from V and 5 bases from J, the gap between germline ends came to 9 bases. The CDR3 has 13 residues. CDR3 DNA: TGTGCCAGCAGTTACGGGGGGCATACTGAAGCTTTCTTT. Translation: CASSYGGHTEAFF.

The chain links TRBV19 to TRBJ2-3, with unresolved D. Germline lookup yields CDR1 LNHDA and CDR2 SQIVND (reference sequence). This CDR3 has 14 amino acids. V was clipped by 5 bases and J by 0 bases, with 9 bases between them. CDR3 region: CASSAKQSTDTQYF. Written as DNA, the CDR3 is TGTGCCAGTAGTGCAAAACAGAGCACAGATACGCAGTATTTT.

This clonotype was observed a few times. The genes are TRBV28 and TRBJ2-7; D perhaps matches TRBD1 (6 bases). CDR1 and CDR2 from the germline V gene are MDHEN and SYDVKM. This CDR3 comprises 16 residues. Deletions cut 4 bases from V and 0 bases from J, with 16 bases between. The CDR3 sequence: CASSSGQTVGSYEQYF. CDR3 nucleotides: TGTGCCAGCAGTTCTGGACAGACAGTCGGCTCCTACGAGCAGTACTTC.

The V gene is TRBV30, the J gene TRBJ2-3; 10 bases map to TRBD2. The length of the CDR3 is 15 residues. Per germline, CDR1 GTSNPN and CDR2 SVGIG (reference sequence). Losses at the gene ends were 3 bases for V and 3 bases for J; bases not matched to a gene: 6. The CDR3 loop is CAWRSTSGRTDTQYF. In DNA, the CDR3 is TGTGCCTGGAGATCGACTAGCGGGCGGACAGATACGCAGTATTTT.

The chain links TRBV2 to TRBJ2-1; TRBD2 agrees at 8 bases. The CDR3 totals 15 residues. Germline V gene lookup returns CDR1 SNHLY and CDR2 FYNNEI. V lost 3 bases and J lost 11; bases outside the gene matches: 12. The CDR3, as DNA: TGTGCCAGCAGTGACAAAGTGGCGGGGGGCCGCAAGCAGTTCTTC. Residues: CASSDKVAGGRKQFF.

The chain employs TRBV5-4 and TRBJ2-6, with 8 nucleotides matching TRBD2. V lost 4 bases and J lost 4; bases outside the gene matches: 19. CDR3 size: 20 residues. Germline CDR1 is SGHNT and CDR2 is YYREEE (reference sequence). DNA of the CDR3: TGTGCCAGCAGCGCCCGGCCGAGGAGCGGGAGATCGGGAGGGGCCAACGTCCTGACTTTC. Translated: CASSARPRSGRSGGANVLTF.

V is TRBV29-1 and J is TRBJ2-3, with a possible D match to TRBD1 (6 bases). The CDR3 covers 14 residues. Germline CDR1 and CDR2: SQVTM and ANQGSEA. The V and J ends lost 3 bases and 3 bases respectively, with 13 bases between them. CDR3 region: CSVDHPQGTDTQYF. In DNA form, the CDR3 reads TGCAGCGTTGATCACCCCCAGGGGACAGATACGCAGTATTTT.

The V call is TRBV7-3, the J call TRBJ2-3; 10 bases are shared with TRBD2. V lost 5 bases and J lost 5; bases outside the gene matches: 7. The CDR3 covers 15 residues. CDR1 is SGHTA and CDR2 is FQGTGA in the germline V gene. CDR3 coding DNA: TGTGCCAGCAGCCCGAGCGGGAGGGCCGAAGATACGCAGTATTTT. Amino acid sequence: CASSPSGRAEDTQYF.